The 23 T cell receptor beta chains presented below share a single source sample, sequenced in a study of T-cell reconstitution after alpha-beta-depleted transplantation in children. For TCRbeta, the library was prepared with unique molecular identifiers. MiXCR, run by TCRdb on the PCR reads, gives a single entry per CDR3 protein. The sample lists approximately 400,000 distinct CDR3 sequences, about a tenth occurring once. The sample consisted of PBMCs from the stem cell graft donor, taken from the stem cell graft. The receptors derive from a human donor who donated a stem cell graft to a child with acute myeloid leukemia.

This clonotype appeared many times. The chain combines TRBV29-1 with TRBJ1-5, with a weak D call TRBD1 (5 bases). CDR1 is SQVTM and CDR2 is ANQGSEA in the germline V gene. This CDR3 spans 13 amino acids. V lost 0 bases and J lost 5, with 8 bases in between. CDR3 loop: CSVEEGGDQPQHF. In DNA, the CDR3 is TGCAGCGTTGAAGAGGGGGGGGATCAGCCCCAGCATTTT.

This clonotype was recorded a few times. V is TRBV24-1 and J is TRBJ2-1; tentative D call: TRBD2 (6 bases). The CDR3 extends over 13 amino acids. Per germline, CDR1 KGHDR and CDR2 SFDVKD. The germline V and J ends were trimmed by 3 bases and 9 bases, with 11 bases remaining between them. The chain's CDR3 is CATSDMRGGEQFF. In DNA, the CDR3 is TGTGCCACCAGTGATATGAGGGGAGGTGAGCAGTTCTTC.

This sequence joins TRBV5-1 and TRBJ2-1; 12 nucleotides line up with TRBD2. There are 17 residues in the CDR3. After removal of 0 bases from V and 8 bases from J, the junction contained 9 bases not matched to a gene. CDR1 is SGHRS, CDR2 YFSETQ, per germline. The CDR3 here is CASSLGSSGRVPDEQFF. The CDR3 coding sequence is TGCGCCAGCAGCTTGGGCTCTAGCGGGAGGGTTCCGGATGAGCAGTTCTTC. Variable domain in full (rest from reference TRBV5-1 and TRBJ2-1): KAGVTQTPRYLIKTRGQQVTLSCSPISGHRSVSWYQQTPGQGLQFLFEYFSETQRNKGNFPGRFSGRQFSNSRSEMNVSTLELGDSALYLCASSLGSSGRVPDEQFFGPGTRLTVL.

This chain connects TRBV15 to TRBJ2-1; 8 bases align to TRBD1. The J segment lost 8 bases and the V segment lost 0 bases, leaving 3 bases of the junction unmatched. CDR1 and CDR2 (germline): LNHNV, YYDKDF (reference sequence). This CDR3 has 14 residues. The CDR3 nucleotides are TGTGCCACCAGCAGAGAGGACAGGGTGGATGAGCAGTTCTTC. The encoded protein is CATSREDRVDEQFF.

A few counts support this clonotype. The chain joins TRBV20-1 to TRBJ2-1; the D is unclear. V lost 0 bases to trimming and J lost 8 bases, with 8 bases between them. The CDR3 has 12 amino acids. Looked up from germline, CDR1 is DFQATT and CDR2 is SNEGSKA (reference sequence). Here the CDR3 DNA reads TGCAGTGCTAGAGACGGTTTCGATGAGCAGTTCTTC. It yields the protein CSARDGFDEQFF.

This clonotype has more than one count but fewer than ten. This chain uses TRBV5-1 with TRBJ2-4; 7 bases map to TRBD1. V lost 3 bases and J lost 2; bases outside the gene matches: 8. Germline V CDR1 and CDR2: SGHRS, YFSETQ. This CDR3 has 16 residues. The CDR3, as DNA: TGCGCCAGCAGCTCCAGAGGGGACAGAACCAAAAACATTCAGTACTTC. Encoded protein: CASSSRGDRTKNIQYF.

The sample holds a few counts of this clonotype. The chain employs TRBV29-1 and TRBJ2-7; no firm D call. CDR1 and CDR2 (germline): SQVTM, ANQGSEA. The CDR3 runs to 13 residues. Trimming cost V 3 bases and J 2 bases, with 11 bases left between them. In DNA form, the CDR3 reads TGCAGCGTTGATCCCTGGGGTACCTACGAGCAGTACTTC. Its protein product is CSVDPWGTYEQYF.

The chain carries TRBV27 and TRBJ1-1; D ambiguous. The CDR3 is made up of 13 amino acids. V lost 4 bases and J 1 base, leaving 7 bases between the germline ends. CDR1 and CDR2 from the germline V gene are MNHEY and SMNVEV (reference sequence). CDR3 residues: CASSSKPNTEAFF. The CDR3 nucleotides are TGTGCCAGCAGTTCCAAACCGAACACTGAAGCTTTCTTT.

This clonotype was observed a handful of times. The rearrangement uses TRBV5-1 and TRBJ2-1, with a possible D match to TRBD2 (6 bases). V dropped 4 bases and J dropped 7 bases, with 18 bases sitting between them. This CDR3 spans 15 amino acids. Germline V gene lookup returns CDR1 SGHRS and CDR2 YFSETQ. For the CDR3, the DNA is TGCGCCAGCAGCCTGACTAGTTTCCAAGCTAATGAGCAGTTCTTC. As protein: CASSLTSFQANEQFF.

Only a few counts were recorded for this clonotype. V is TRBV12-3 or TRBV12-4 and J is TRBJ1-5; D ambiguous. Trimming removed 2 bases at V and 6 bases at J, with 8 bases between. CDR3 length: 13 residues. The CDR3 nucleotides are TGTGCCAGCAGTTTAACGCGGGGTCAGCCCCAGCATTTT. This gives the protein CASSLTRGQPQHF.

The chain recombines TRBV6-2 or TRBV6-3 with TRBJ2-3; no firm D call. CDR3 length equals 13 residues. Germline CDR1 and CDR2: MNHEY and SVGEGT. The ends were cut back, 0 bases at V and 4 bases at J, with 5 bases in the middle. This chain's CDR3 is CASSYSSPDTQYF. In DNA, the CDR3 is TGTGCCAGCAGTTACTCCAGTCCAGATACGCAGTATTTT.

The V gene is TRBV25-1, the J gene TRBJ2-1; perhaps TRBD1 as D (5 bases). The germline V gene encodes CDR1 MGHDK and CDR2 SYGVNS. V was cut by 3 bases and J by 6 bases, with 9 bases left in between. CDR3 length: 13 residues. The CDR3: CASSEAGPNEQFF. For the CDR3, the DNA is TGTGCCAGCAGTGAGGCAGGGCCCAATGAGCAGTTCTTC.

A few counts support this clonotype. The chain has TRBV7-8 and TRBJ2-7; either TRBD1 or TRBD2 may fit D (5 bases each). Germline V gives CDR1 SGHVS, CDR2 FQNEAQ. The CDR3 has 13 residues. Trimming pared 5 bases from V and 2 bases from J, leaving 10 bases between. The CDR3 DNA is TGTGCCAGCAGCCCATCGGGACCCTACGAGCAGTACTTC. Translation: CASSPSGPYEQYF.

This clonotype was detected only a few times. The chain couples TRBV2 to TRBJ2-1, with 12 bases aligning to TRBD2. Germline CDR1 reads SNHLY; CDR2 reads FYNNEI. This CDR3 contains 18 residues. The junction had 14 bases not matched to a gene; V was cut back by 4 bases and J by 7 bases. CDR3 protein: CASSAPLAGGPVSNEQFF. CDR3 DNA sequence: TGTGCCAGCAGTGCCCCGCTAGCGGGGGGGCCGGTATCGAATGAGCAGTTCTTC.

This clonotype has a count of ten or more. The chain has TRBV20-1 and TRBJ2-7, with a possible D match to TRBD1 (6 bases). CDR3 length: 13 residues. V was trimmed by 3 bases and J by 2 bases, leaving 11 bases between them. Germline loops: CDR1 DFQATT, CDR2 SNEGSKA (reference sequence). CDR3 nucleotide sequence: TGCAGTGCTAGCGGGACAATCGCCTACGAGCAGTACTTC. Translation: CSASGTIAYEQYF.

This clonotype came up a few times. The chain uses TRBV29-1 and TRBJ2-7; 12 positions match TRBD1. Trimming took 5 bases from V and 7 from J; bases not matched to a gene: 9. Germline CDR1 reads SQVTM; CDR2 reads ANQGSEA. This CDR3 is built from 14 residues. The CDR3 reads CSVTGQGAFGEQYF. CDR3 DNA sequence: TGCAGCGTTACGGGACAGGGGGCATTTGGGGAGCAGTACTTC.

This clonotype was seen a few times. V usage is TRBV12-3 or TRBV12-4 and J usage is TRBJ1-2; D gene ambiguous. This CDR3 region has 15 residues. Trimming cost V 3 bases and J 8 bases, with 19 bases left between them. CDR3 residues: CASSLVSVGAEGYTF. The CDR3 DNA reads as TGTGCCAGCAGTTTGGTTTCGGTAGGCGCAGAGGGCTACACCTTC.

This clonotype turned up a few times. The chain recombines TRBV7-9 with TRBJ1-1; 7 bases line up with TRBD1. This CDR3 contains 13 residues. V shed 5 bases and J 8 bases; nucleotides not matched to a gene: 8. From germline, CDR1 is SEHNR and CDR2 FQNEAQ (reference sequence). The CDR3 reads CASSARDSREAFF. CDR3 DNA sequence: TGTGCCAGCAGCGCACGGGACAGCCGAGAAGCTTTCTTT.

Ten or more counts support this clonotype. The CDR3 nucleotides read TGTGCCAGCAGCTTAGCCGCCCTCCCCCTGTCCTACAATGAGCAGTTCTTC. It yields the protein CASSLAALPLSYNEQFF. This rearrangement joins TRBV7-6 to TRBJ2-1; D is unclear. Germline CDR1 is SGHVS and CDR2 is FNYEAQ. The CDR3 runs 17 residues. Trimming took off 0 bases at V and 1 base at J, with 13 bases between the two ends.

This clonotype was picked up a small number of times. The V and J genes are TRBV7-2 and TRBJ2-1; TRBD2 aligns across 9 bases. Unmatched junction bases numbered 7, after V lost 5 bases and J lost 2 bases. Germline assignment: CDR1 SGHTA and CDR2 FQGNSA. This CDR3 is 16 amino acids long. CDR3 sequence: CASSNGGGAAYNEQFF. The CDR3 DNA reads as TGTGCCAGCAGCAATGGCGGGGGGGCGGCCTACAATGAGCAGTTCTTC.

The rearrangement links TRBV30 to TRBJ2-1; maybe TRBD1 (6 bases). There are 14 residues in the CDR3. Trimming took 1 base from V and 7 from J, leaving 14 bases between them. Germline-derived CDR1 and CDR2 are GTSNPN and SVGIG (reference sequence). The CDR3 sequence: CAWSAGTIGNEQFF. DNA for the CDR3: TGTGCCTGGAGTGCCGGGACAATAGGGAATGAGCAGTTCTTC.

The chain links TRBV7-2 to TRBJ2-3, with TRBD1 matching 7 bases. J gave up 2 bases and V 4 bases, and 6 bases lay outside the gene matches. Germline CDR1 SGHTA, CDR2 FQGNSA. CDR3 length: 15 amino acids. CDR3 nucleotides: TGTGCCAGCAGCTCTCGACAGGGCTACACAGATACGCAGTATTTT. Protein: CASSSRQGYTDTQYF. The full variable domain, rest sourced from reference TRBV7-2 and TRBJ2-3, is GAGVSQSPSNKVTEKGKDVELRCDPISGHTALYWYRQSLGQGLEFLIYFQGNSAPDKSGLPSDRFSAERTGGSVSTLTIQRTQQEDSAVYLCASSSRQGYTDTQYFGPGTRLTVL.

V gene TRBV7-2 combines with J gene TRBJ1-2; unclear D gene. V lost 1 base and J 4 bases, leaving 10 bases between the germline ends. The germline V gene encodes CDR1 SGHTA and CDR2 FQGNSA. CDR3 length: 14 amino acids. The CDR3 bases are TGTGCCAGCAGCTTAGGATCAGATTTCTATGGCTACACCTTC. It codes for CASSLGSDFYGYTF.